This T cell receptor beta chain is from a study of CD8 T cells in ankylosing spondylitis. This CDR3 is 14 amino acids long. Germline V gene data show CDR1 as SGHAT and CDR2 as FQNNGV. In the case of this clonotype: Its antigen is undetermined. One junction end does not reproduce the germline sequence, and a read error may be involved.

Study-wide results and limits: The authors reported significant enrichment of disease-linked clones in matched ankylosing spondylitis synovial fluid. Ankylosing spondylitis blood appeared to carry a characteristic TCR beta motif of roughly 8 highly homologous variants.

By quantitative 5'-RACE with molecular barcodes, the TCR beta libraries were made. TCRdb reprocessed the 5' RACE reads with MiXCR, giving one entry per CDR3 protein. The top ten hold 0.51% of the sample, which has hundreds of thousands of distinct CDR3 sequences, 12% seen once. Material for sequencing was blood, either unsorted or a sorted T cell fraction (not recorded which). The receptor's source is a male donor with ankylosing spondylitis. The chain couples TRBV11-2 to TRBJ1-1, with a tentative D call TRBD1 (5 bases). The CDR3 coding sequence is TGTGCCAGCAGCTTAGCGGGGCTGGGGACTGAAGCTTTATTT. It codes for CASSLAGLGTEALF.